These T cell receptor beta chains were read from a single sample in a study of T cell responses to AZD1222 COVID-19 vaccine. TCRdb's copy holds only in-frame clones and misses some; the assay was immunoSEQ multiplex PCR. The table records 100,000 or so clones, about 94% of them present only once. This specimen consisted of peripheral blood, obtained on day 0 of AZD1222 vaccination. The receptors stem from an adult in good health. Each CDR3 is given with its conserved first and last residue. D genes are given only for firm matches. Size is stated for part of the rows, as once, few or many counts, or as a class when the clone is expanded.

clone size	V gene	D gene	J gene	CDR3 protein	CDR3 DNA
-	TRBV24-1	TRBD2	TRBJ2-1	CATSDWTSGDNNEQFF	TGTGCCACCAGTGATTGGACTAGCGGGGATAACAATGAGCAGTTCTTC
-	TRBV3-1/TRBV3-2	-	TRBJ1-2	CASSQVARADGYTF	TGTGCCAGCAGCCAAGTTGCCAGGGCAGATGGCTACACCTTC
-	TRBV28	TRBD2	TRBJ2-3	CASSLGGETTDTQYF	TGTGCCAGCAGTTTAGGGGGGGAAACCACAGATACGCAGTATTTT
-	TRBV5-1	TRBD1	TRBJ2-7	CASSLVRDRAGYEQYF	TGCGCCAGCAGCTTGGTCAGGGACAGGGCAGGCTACGAGCAGTACTTC
-	TRBV28	-	TRBJ1-1	CASKGKNTEAFF	TGTGCCAGCAAGGGGAAGAACACTGAAGCTTTCTTT
-	TRBV19	TRBD1	TRBJ1-1	CASKSRDRAQIDTEAFF	TGTGCCAGTAAGTCTCGCGACAGGGCACAAATTGACACTGAAGCTTTCTTT
-	TRBV27	TRBD1	TRBJ2-1	CASRAGGHNEQFF	TGTGCCAGCAGGGCAGGGGGACACAATGAGCAGTTCTTC
-	TRBV27	-	TRBJ1-5	CASSLTLAQPQHF	TGTGCCAGCAGTCTTACCTTGGCTCAGCCCCAGCATTTT
-	TRBV4-1	-	TRBJ2-7	CASSQDAGWEQYF	TGCGCCAGCAGCCAAGACGCGGGGTGGGAGCAGTACTTC
-	TRBV30	TRBD1	TRBJ1-5	CAWSVGGVGQPQHF	TGTGCCTGGAGTGTAGGGGGCGTCGGTCAGCCCCAGCATTTT
-	TRBV6-2/TRBV6-3	-	TRBJ1-5	CASSYYQGNQPQHF	TGTGCCAGCAGTTACTATCAGGGGAATCAGCCCCAGCATTTT
-	TRBV27	-	TRBJ2-1	CASNGGTATYNEQFF	TGTGCCAGCAACGGCGGGACGGCGACCTACAATGAGCAGTTCTTC
-	TRBV30	-	TRBJ1-1	CAWSATLSFRVFTEAFF	TGTGCCTGGAGTGCTACCCTATCCTTCCGAGTTTTCACTGAAGCTTTCTTT
-	TRBV30	-	TRBJ1-5	CAWSALGGNQPQHF	TGTGCCTGGAGTGCGCTGGGGGGCAATCAGCCCCAGCATTTT
-	TRBV5-6	-	TRBJ1-1	CASSLERGTYTEAFF	TGTGCCAGCAGCTTGGAGAGGGGGACGTACACTGAAGCTTTCTTT
-	TRBV5-5	TRBD1	TRBJ1-5	CASSVLGQGYQPQHF	TGTGCCAGCAGCGTATTAGGACAGGGGTACCAGCCCCAGCATTTT
-	TRBV19	-	TRBJ1-1	CASSIKVGGTEAFF	TGTGCCAGTAGTATAAAAGTTGGGGGTACTGAAGCTTTCTTT
-	TRBV27	TRBD1	TRBJ2-1	CASRITGAHNNEQFF	TGTGCCAGCAGGATAACAGGGGCACATAACAATGAGCAGTTCTTC
-	TRBV3-1/TRBV3-2	TRBD2	TRBJ2-7	CASSQGAGTYEQYF	TGTGCCAGCAGCCAAGGAGCGGGGACCTACGAGCAGTACTTC
-	TRBV30	-	TRBJ1-3	CAWTPPALPSGNTIYF	TGTGCCTGGACCCCACCGGCATTGCCCTCTGGAAACACCATATATTTT
-	TRBV5-1	-	TRBJ2-1	CASSFGTSSSYNEQFF	TGCGCCAGCAGCTTCGGGACATCGAGCTCCTACAATGAGCAGTTCTTC
-	TRBV19	-	TRBJ1-5	CASRRDSRINQPQHF	TGTGCCAGCCGGAGAGACAGTCGAATTAATCAGCCCCAGCATTTT
-	TRBV11-3	TRBD2	TRBJ2-5	CASSLGLAVEETQYF	TGTGCCAGCAGCTTGGGACTAGCGGTTGAAGAGACCCAGTACTTC
-	TRBV27	TRBD2	TRBJ2-1	CASSSAGGPHNEQFF	TGTGCCAGCAGTTCCGCGGGAGGGCCGCACAATGAGCAGTTCTTC
once	TRBV9	-	TRBJ1-4	CASSAGDVDEKLFF	TGTGCCAGCAGCGCAGGGGACGTTGATGAAAAACTGTTTTTT
-	TRBV19	-	TRBJ1-6	CASSSDGTVNSPLHF	TGTGCCAGTAGTTCAGACGGGACGGTTAATTCACCCCTCCACTTT
-	TRBV7-3	-	TRBJ2-7	CASSVSWGQSYEQYF	TGTGCCAGCAGCGTGAGTTGGGGGCAGAGCTACGAGCAGTACTTC